This T cell receptor beta chain is from a study of T cell clones after liver transplantation. Looking at the study overall: As an antigen-independent comparator, third-party-reactive TCRbeta sequences came from pre-transplant mixed lymphocyte reactions.

Germline trimming cut 9 bases from V and 4 bases from J; bases unmatched to any gene: 6. The CDR3 contains 13 residues. Per germline, CDR1 SGHNT and CDR2 YYREEE (reference sequence). Sequencing used immunoSEQ multiplex PCR; TCRdb keeps in-frame clones, though not all of them. The table records about 11,000 clones, 71% of them present only once. J is TRBJ1-4 and V is TRBV5-4, with 7 bases aligning to TRBD1. The sequence was obtained from a human patient who received a liver transplant. The graft donor may be the source of some T cells. The material sequenced was CD4+ T cells from blood, taken around 32 months after liver transplant. Written as DNA, the CDR3 is TGTGCCACAGGGGGGGAGTATAATGAAAAACTGTTTTTT. Residues: CATGGEYNEKLFF.